This TCR beta chain was recovered during a study of T-cell reconstitution after alpha-beta-depleted transplantation in children. Notes on the study in general: T-cell counts and diversity were attributed mostly to newly produced T cells one year after transplant.

Molecular barcoding with unique molecular identifiers was used for the TCRbeta library. Via MiXCR, TCRdb re-called the PCR reads, giving one row per CDR3 protein. The profile shows more than 300,000 distinct CDR3 sequences, 15% to 20% of them singletons. This clonotype came up a few times. Its antigen is not identified. The sample in question was PBMCs, mostly from graft donor cells, obtained 360 days after TCRalphabeta/CD19-depleted stem cell transplant. The receptor was isolated from a male patient aged 2-15 years who had a stem cell transplant for acute lymphoblastic leukemia, so the T cells may come from the graft donor.

CDR3 region: CAIRGTGSYEQYF. CDR3 DNA: TGTGCCATCAGGGGGACAGGGTCCTACGAGCAGTACTTC. The chain combines TRBV10-3 with TRBJ2-7; 9 bases match TRBD1. This CDR3 comprises 13 residues. Trimming at V came to 6 bases and at J to 1 base, leaving 1 base not matched to a gene. The germline V gene encodes CDR1 ENHRY and CDR2 SYGVKD.